The TCR beta chain under discussion was sequenced for a study of cytomegalovirus exposure and HLA in healthy donors. As regards this clone: The antigen is unknown.

Amplification used 60 Vbeta primers and 13 Jbeta primers. The data were produced by immunoSEQ multiplex PCR, yet TCRdb's version contains in-frame clones alone and is incomplete. The data contain approximately 120,000 clones, 75% to 85% of them singletons. V was pared by 3 bases and J by 3 bases, with 14 bases between. The CDR3 is 15 amino acids. Looked up from germline, CDR1 is SGHVS and CDR2 is FQNEAQ. Findings and limits, study-wide: The authors considered a cluster of highly shared sequence variants likely to be a sequencing artifact. The analysis excluded some indistinguishable V segments, including TRBV6-2 and TRBV6-3.

Sequenced: PBMCs. The chain combines TRBV7-8 with TRBJ1-1, with D unclear. The TCR originated in a man younger than 40 in good health and CMV-seropositive. In nucleotides, the CDR3 is TGTGCCAGCAGCTTTCTCAGCACCGGAGACACTGAAGCTTTCTTT. As protein: CASSFLSTGDTEAFF.